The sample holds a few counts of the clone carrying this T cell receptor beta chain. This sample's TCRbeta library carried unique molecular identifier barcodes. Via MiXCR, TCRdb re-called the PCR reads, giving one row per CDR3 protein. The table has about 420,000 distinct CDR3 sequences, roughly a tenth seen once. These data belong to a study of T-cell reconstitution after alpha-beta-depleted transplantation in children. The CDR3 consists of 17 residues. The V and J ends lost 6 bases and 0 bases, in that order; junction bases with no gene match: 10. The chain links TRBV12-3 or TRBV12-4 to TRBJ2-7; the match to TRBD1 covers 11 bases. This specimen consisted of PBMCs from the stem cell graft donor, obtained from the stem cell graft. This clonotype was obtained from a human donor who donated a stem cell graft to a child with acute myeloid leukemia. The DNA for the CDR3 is TGTGCCAGCAGCTCCGGGACAGGGGGAGGGAGCTCCTACGAGCAGTACTTC. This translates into CASSSGTGGGSSYEQYF.